These T cell receptor beta chains were read from a single sample in a study of blood T cells in healthy people across ages. TCRdb reprocessed the 5' RACE reads via MiXCR and lists one record per CDR3 protein. Of more than 650,000 distinct CDR3 sequences in the sample, 53% were seen once. Material: blood. Source of these receptors: a man aged 80 or over in good health. Both conserved end residues are part of each CDR3. The D gene is left open where the match is weak. The size of a clone is reported for some rows only, either as once, few or many, or as a class for expanded clones.

>NA|TRBV11-1|TRBD2|TRBJ2-5
CASSHSGSRETQYF
TGTGCCAGCAGCCACAGCGGGAGTCGAGAGACCCAGTACTTC
>NA|TRBV6-5|NA|TRBJ1-2
CASSPRGRLYGYTF
TGTGCCAGCAGTCCTCGGGGGCGCCTCTATGGCTACACCTTC
>NA|TRBV3-1|NA|TRBJ2-7
CASSQGSGATAHEQYF
TGTGCCAGCAGCCAAGGATCGGGCGCCACGGCCCACGAGCAGTACTTC
>NA|TRBV7-3|NA|TRBJ2-1
CASSLTGGGGWGGNEQFF
TGTGCCAGCAGCTTAACTGGGGGCGGCGGGTGGGGAGGCAATGAGCAGTTCTTC
>NA|TRBV29-1|NA|TRBJ1-2
CSVEERGVRDGYTF
TGCAGCGTTGAAGAACGCGGCGTAAGGGATGGCTACACCTTC
>NA|TRBV29-1|NA|TRBJ2-7
CSVEDRGRNEQYF
TGCAGCGTTGAAGATCGAGGGAGGAACGAGCAGTACTTC
>many|TRBV5-1|NA|TRBJ2-7
CASSTGSYEQYF
TGTGCCAGCAGTACAGGGTCCTACGAGCAGTACTTC
>many|TRBV5-1|NA|TRBJ2-1
CASSLERATGEQFF
TGCGCCAGCAGCTTGGAGAGGGCAACGGGTGAGCAGTTCTTC
>NA|TRBV7-9|TRBD1|TRBJ2-5
CASSTGDQETQYF
TGTGCCAGCAGCACAGGGGACCAAGAGACCCAGTACTTC
>NA|TRBV5-1|NA|TRBJ2-1
CASSFVRDEQLF
TGCGCCAGCAGCTTCGTGAGAGATGAGCAGCTCTTC
>few|TRBV6-6|NA|TRBJ2-7
CASSYTGFGVEQYF
TGTGCCAGCAGTTACACCGGGTTTGGGGTCGAGCAGTACTTC
>few|TRBV5-1|NA|TRBJ2-3
CASSLDSAPNTQYF
TGCGCCAGCAGCTTGGACAGCGCCCCGAATACGCAGTATTTT
>NA|TRBV27|NA|TRBJ1-5
CASGYGVSQPQHF
TGTGCCAGCGGTTACGGGGTATCCCAGCCCCAGCATTTT
>few|TRBV2|TRBD2|TRBJ2-3
CASSEGPSGTLPGTQYF
TGTGCCAGCAGTGAAGGTCCTAGCGGGACACTCCCGGGGACGCAGTATTTT
>few|TRBV10-2|TRBD1|TRBJ2-7
CASSEGRTGVSYEQYF
TGCGCCAGTAGTGAGGGTAGGACAGGGGTGTCTTACGAGCAGTACTTC
>NA|TRBV12-3/TRBV12-4|TRBD1|TRBJ2-3
CASRDLTLGDRYAYF
TGTGCCAGCCGAGATTTGACTTTGGGGGACAGATACGCGTATTTT
>few|TRBV4-1|TRBD2|TRBJ2-5
CASSQATSGLTQYF
TGCGCCAGCAGCCAAGCGACTAGCGGGCTGACCCAGTACTTC
>few|TRBV6-6|NA|TRBJ2-5
CASSYSSWGSEETQYF
TGTGCCAGCAGTTACTCGAGTTGGGGCAGCGAGGAGACCCAGTACTTC
>NA|TRBV20-1|TRBD1|TRBJ1-2
CRTLTGDGYTF
TGCAGAACCTTGACAGGGGATGGCTACACCTTC
>NA|TRBV29-1|TRBD1|TRBJ1-2
CSVAPGQGLDGYTF
TGCAGCGTTGCTCCGGGACAGGGATTAGATGGCTACACCTTC
>NA|TRBV20-1|TRBD2|TRBJ2-7
CSASGTNSYNEQYF
TGCAGTGCTTCCGGGACTAACTCCTACAATGAGCAGTACTTC
>NA|TRBV7-2|TRBD1|TRBJ2-3
CASSPRDVTGLGAGTDTQYF
TGTGCCAGCAGCCCCCGTGATGTGACAGGGTTGGGGGCTGGCACAGATACGCAGTATTTT
>few|TRBV28|TRBD2|TRBJ2-7
CASSWLAGPYEQYF
TGTGCCAGCAGTTGGCTAGCGGGGCCCTACGAGCAGTACTTC
>NA|TRBV7-3|NA|TRBJ1-2
CASSYDRTNFYGYTF
TGTGCCAGCAGCTACGACAGGACAAATTTTTATGGCTACACCTTC
>NA|TRBV18|NA|TRBJ2-7
CASSPSEYAEQYF
TGTGCCAGCTCACCATCCGAGTACGCGGAGCAGTACTTC
>NA|TRBV10-1|NA|TRBJ2-5
CARSGTQYF
TGCGCCCGGTCTGGGACCCAGTACTTC
>NA|TRBV7-9|NA|TRBJ2-7
CASSLPGVTAEQYF
TGTGCCAGCAGCTTACCGGGTGTGACGGCCGAGCAGTACTTC
>NA|TRBV20-1|NA|TRBJ2-5
CSARRPGQETQYF
TGCAGTGCTAGAAGGCCCGGGCAAGAGACCCAGTACTTC
>NA|TRBV12-3/TRBV12-4|TRBD1|TRBJ2-3
CASGDRGHTDTQYF
TGTGCCAGCGGGGACAGGGGACACACAGATACGCAGTATTTT
>NA|TRBV11-1|NA|TRBJ2-5
CASSPQWGDQETQYF
TGTGCCAGCAGCCCCCAGTGGGGGGACCAAGAGACCCAGTACTTC
>NA|TRBV6-6|NA|TRBJ2-7
CASSYGTPSSYEQYF
TGTGCCAGCAGTTACGGGACTCCGAGCTCCTACGAGCAGTACTTC